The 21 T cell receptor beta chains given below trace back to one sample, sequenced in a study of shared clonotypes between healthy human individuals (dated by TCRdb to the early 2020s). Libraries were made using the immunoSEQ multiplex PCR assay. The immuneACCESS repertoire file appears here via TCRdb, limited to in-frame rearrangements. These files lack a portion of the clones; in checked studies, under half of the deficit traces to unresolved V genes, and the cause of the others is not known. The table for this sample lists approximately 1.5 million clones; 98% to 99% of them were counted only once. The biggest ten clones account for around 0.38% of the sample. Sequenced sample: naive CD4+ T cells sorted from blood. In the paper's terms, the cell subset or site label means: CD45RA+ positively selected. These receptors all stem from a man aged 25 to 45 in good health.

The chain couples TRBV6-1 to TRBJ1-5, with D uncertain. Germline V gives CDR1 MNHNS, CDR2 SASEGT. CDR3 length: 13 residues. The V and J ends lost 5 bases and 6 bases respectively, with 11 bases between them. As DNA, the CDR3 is TGTGCCAGCAGTCCGGACTATATTCAGCCCCAGCATTTT. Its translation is CASSPDYIQPQHF.

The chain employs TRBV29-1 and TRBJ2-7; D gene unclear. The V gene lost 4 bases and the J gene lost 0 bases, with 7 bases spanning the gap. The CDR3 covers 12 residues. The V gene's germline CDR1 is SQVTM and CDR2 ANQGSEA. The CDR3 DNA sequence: TGCAGCGTTGTAGAGCGCTCCTACGAGCAGTACTTC. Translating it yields CSVVERSYEQYF.

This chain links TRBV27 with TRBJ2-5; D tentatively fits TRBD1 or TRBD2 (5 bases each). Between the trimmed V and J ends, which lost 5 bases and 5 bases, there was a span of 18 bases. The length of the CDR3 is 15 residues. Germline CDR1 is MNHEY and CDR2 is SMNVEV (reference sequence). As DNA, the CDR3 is TGTGCCAGCAGTGAACCCGGGGCAGCCTCGGAGACCCAGTACTTC. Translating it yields CASSEPGAASETQYF.

Here the CDR3 DNA reads TGTGCCAGCAGCATGAGTGGACGCGCTCAGCCCCAGCATTTT. Its protein product is CASSMSGRAQPQHF. The chain couples TRBV6-5 to TRBJ1-5; D unclear. CDR3 length equals 14 residues. CDR1 is MNHEY, CDR2 SVGAGI, per germline. Trimming removed 6 bases from V and 6 bases from J, with 15 bases in between.

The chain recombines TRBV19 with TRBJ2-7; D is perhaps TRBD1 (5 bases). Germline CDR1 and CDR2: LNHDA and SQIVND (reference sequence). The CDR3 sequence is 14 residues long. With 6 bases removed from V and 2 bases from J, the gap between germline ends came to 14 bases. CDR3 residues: CASRQNRYAYEQYF. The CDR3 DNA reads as TGTGCCAGTAGACAGAACAGGTACGCCTACGAGCAGTACTTC.

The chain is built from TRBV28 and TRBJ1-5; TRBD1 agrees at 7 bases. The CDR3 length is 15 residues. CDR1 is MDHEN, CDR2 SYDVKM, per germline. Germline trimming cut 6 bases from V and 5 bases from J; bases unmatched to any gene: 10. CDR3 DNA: TGTGCCAGCAGGGTGGACAGGATGGGGCATCAGCCCCAGCATTTT. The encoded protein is CASRVDRMGHQPQHF. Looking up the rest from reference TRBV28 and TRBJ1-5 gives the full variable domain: DVKVTQSSRYLVKRTGEKVFLECVQDMDHENMFWYRQDPGLGLRLIYFSYDVKMKEKGDIPEGYSVSREKKERFSLILESASTNQTSMYLCASRVDRMGHQPQHFGDGTRLSIL.

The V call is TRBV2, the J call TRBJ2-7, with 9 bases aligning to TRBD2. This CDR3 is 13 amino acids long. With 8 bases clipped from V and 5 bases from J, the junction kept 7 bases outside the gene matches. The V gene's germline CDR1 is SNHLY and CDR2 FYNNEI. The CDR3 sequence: CASGREGRDEQYF. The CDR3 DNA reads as TGTGCCAGCGGGCGGGAGGGCAGGGACGAGCAGTACTTC.

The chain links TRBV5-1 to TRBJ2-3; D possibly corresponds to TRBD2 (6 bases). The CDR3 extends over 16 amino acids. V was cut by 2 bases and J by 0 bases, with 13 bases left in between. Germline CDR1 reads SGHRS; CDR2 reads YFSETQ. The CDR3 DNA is TGCGCCAGCAGCTTCTCCGGGAGAGGTAGCACAGATACGCAGTATTTT. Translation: CASSFSGRGSTDTQYF.

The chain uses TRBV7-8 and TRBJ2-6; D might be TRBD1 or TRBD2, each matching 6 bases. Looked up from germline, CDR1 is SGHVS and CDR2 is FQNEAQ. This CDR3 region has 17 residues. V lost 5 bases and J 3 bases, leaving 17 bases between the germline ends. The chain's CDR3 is CASSHRGGGRGANVLTF. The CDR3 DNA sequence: TGTGCCAGCAGCCATAGAGGGGGAGGCCGTGGGGCCAACGTCCTGACTTTC.

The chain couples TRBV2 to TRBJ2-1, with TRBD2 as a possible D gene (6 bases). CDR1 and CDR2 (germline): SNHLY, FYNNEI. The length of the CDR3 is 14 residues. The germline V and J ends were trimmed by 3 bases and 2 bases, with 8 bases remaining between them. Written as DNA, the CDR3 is TGTGCCAGCAGTGAGTGGGAGGCCTACAATGAGCAGTTCTTC. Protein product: CASSEWEAYNEQFF.

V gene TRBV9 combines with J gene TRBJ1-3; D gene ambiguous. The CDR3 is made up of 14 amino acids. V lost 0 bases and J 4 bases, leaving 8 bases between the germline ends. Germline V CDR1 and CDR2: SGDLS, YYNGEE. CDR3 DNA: TGTGCCAGCAGCGTAGTAGATTTGGGAAACACCATATATTTT. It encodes CASSVVDLGNTIYF. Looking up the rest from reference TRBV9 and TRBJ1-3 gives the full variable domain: DSGVTQTPKHLITATGQRVTLRCSPRSGDLSVYWYQQSLDQGLQFLIQYYNGEERAKGNILERFSAQQFPDLHSELNLSSLELGDSALYFCASSVVDLGNTIYFGEGSWLTVV.

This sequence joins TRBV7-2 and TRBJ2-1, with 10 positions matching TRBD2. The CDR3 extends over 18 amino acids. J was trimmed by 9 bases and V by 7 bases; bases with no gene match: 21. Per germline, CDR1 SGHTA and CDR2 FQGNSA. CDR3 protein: CASNSFAHRASGSGEQFF. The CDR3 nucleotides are TGTGCCAGCAACTCGTTCGCGCATAGGGCTAGCGGGAGTGGTGAGCAGTTCTTC.

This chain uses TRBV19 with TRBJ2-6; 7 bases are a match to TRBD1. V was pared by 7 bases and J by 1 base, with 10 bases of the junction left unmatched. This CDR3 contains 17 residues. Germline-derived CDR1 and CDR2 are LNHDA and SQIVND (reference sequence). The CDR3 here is CASKRQGVVSGANVLTF. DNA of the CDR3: TGTGCCAGTAAAAGGCAGGGGGTTGTGTCTGGGGCCAACGTCCTGACTTTC.

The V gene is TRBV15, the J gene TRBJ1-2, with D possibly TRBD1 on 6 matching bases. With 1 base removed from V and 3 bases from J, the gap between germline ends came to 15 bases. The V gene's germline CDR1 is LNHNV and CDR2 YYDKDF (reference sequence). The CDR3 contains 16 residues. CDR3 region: CATSRGQGGMDYGYTF. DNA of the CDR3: TGTGCCACCAGCAGAGGCCAAGGGGGAATGGACTATGGCTACACCTTC.

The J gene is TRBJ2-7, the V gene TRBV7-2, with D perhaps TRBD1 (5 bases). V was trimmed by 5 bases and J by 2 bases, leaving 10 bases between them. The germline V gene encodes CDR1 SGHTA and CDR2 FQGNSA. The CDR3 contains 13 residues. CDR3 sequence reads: CASSPRETYEQYF. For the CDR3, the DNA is TGTGCCAGCAGCCCCAGGGAAACCTACGAGCAGTACTTC.

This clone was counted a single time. DNA of the CDR3: TGCAGCGTTGCCGGCAGTGTAGCCAAAAACATTCAGTACTTC. This translates into CSVAGSVAKNIQYF. The chain recombines TRBV29-1 with TRBJ2-4; no clear D. The CDR3 runs to 14 residues. Germline V gene sequence: CDR1 SQVTM, CDR2 ANQGSEA. V lost 4 bases, J lost 0 bases, and 10 bases lay in between.

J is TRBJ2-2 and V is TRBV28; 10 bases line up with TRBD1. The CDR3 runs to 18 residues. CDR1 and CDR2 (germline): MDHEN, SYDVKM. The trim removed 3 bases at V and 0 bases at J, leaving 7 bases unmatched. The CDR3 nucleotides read TGTGCCAGCAGTTTGTGGATGGGACAGGGGACGAACACCGGGGAGCTGTTTTTT. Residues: CASSLWMGQGTNTGELFF. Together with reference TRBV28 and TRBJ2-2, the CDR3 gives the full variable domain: DVKVTQSSRYLVKRTGEKVFLECVQDMDHENMFWYRQDPGLGLRLIYFSYDVKMKEKGDIPEGYSVSREKKERFSLILESASTNQTSMYLCASSLWMGQGTNTGELFFGEGSRLTVL.

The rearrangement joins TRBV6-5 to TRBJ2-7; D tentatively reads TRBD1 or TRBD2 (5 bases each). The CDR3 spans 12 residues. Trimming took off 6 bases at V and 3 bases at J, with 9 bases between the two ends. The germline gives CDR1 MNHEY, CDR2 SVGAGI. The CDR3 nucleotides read TGTGCCAGCAGACGGGACGGCTACGAGCAGTACTTC. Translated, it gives CASRRDGYEQYF.

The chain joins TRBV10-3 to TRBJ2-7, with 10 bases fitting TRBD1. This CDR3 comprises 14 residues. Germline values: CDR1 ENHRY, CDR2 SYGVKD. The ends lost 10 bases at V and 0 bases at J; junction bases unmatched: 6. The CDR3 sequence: CATMGQGSSYEQYF. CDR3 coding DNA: TGTGCCACGATGGGACAGGGGAGCTCCTACGAGCAGTACTTC.

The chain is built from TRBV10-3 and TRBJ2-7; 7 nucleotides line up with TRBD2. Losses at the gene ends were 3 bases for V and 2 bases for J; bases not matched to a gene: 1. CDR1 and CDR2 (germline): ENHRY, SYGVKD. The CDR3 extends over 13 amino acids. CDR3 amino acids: CAISDSGTYEQYF. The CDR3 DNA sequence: TGTGCCATCAGTGACAGCGGGACCTACGAGCAGTACTTC.

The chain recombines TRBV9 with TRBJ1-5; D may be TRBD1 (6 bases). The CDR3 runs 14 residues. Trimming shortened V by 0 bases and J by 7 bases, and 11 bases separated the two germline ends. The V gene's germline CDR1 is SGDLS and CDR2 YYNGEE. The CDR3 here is CASSVAGVEQPQHF. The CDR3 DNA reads TGTGCCAGCAGCGTAGCAGGGGTGGAGCAGCCCCAGCATTTT.